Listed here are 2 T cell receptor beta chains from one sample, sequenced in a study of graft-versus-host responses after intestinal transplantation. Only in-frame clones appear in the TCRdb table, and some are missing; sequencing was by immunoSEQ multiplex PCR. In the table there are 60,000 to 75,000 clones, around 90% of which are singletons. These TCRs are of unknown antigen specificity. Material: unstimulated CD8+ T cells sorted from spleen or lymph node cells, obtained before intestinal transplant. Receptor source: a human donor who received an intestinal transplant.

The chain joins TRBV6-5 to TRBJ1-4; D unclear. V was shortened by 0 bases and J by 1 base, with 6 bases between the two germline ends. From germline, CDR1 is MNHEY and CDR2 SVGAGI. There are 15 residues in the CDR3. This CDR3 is CASSYSQLTNEKLFF. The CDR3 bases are TGTGCCAGCAGTTACTCACAGCTAACTAATGAAAAACTGTTTTTT.

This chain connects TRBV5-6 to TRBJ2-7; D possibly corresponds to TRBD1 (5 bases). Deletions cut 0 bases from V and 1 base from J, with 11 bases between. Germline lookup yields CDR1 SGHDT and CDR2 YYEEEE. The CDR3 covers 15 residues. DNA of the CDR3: TGTGCCAGCAGCTTGGTGGGGCAGGGATCCTACGAGCAGTACTTC. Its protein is CASSLVGQGSYEQYF.